This T cell receptor (beta chain) stems from a study of cytomegalovirus exposure and HLA in healthy donors. Study results and caveats: In vitro assays verified that three CMV-associated chains recognized CMV antigens specifically. Judged likely to be a sequencing artifact was a cluster of highly shared sequence variants.

The PCR was carried out with 60 Vbeta primers and 13 Jbeta primers. Authors' data handling: Roughly 80 million unique TCR beta chains, 9 million to 14 million shared, were counted in a later analysis. The protocol was immunoSEQ multiplex PCR, while the TCRdb copy is restricted to in-frame clones and leaves out a portion. Clonal size and the V and J genes are those of that table, whereas D and trimming came from the DNA. Of 70,000 to 90,000 clones detected, roughly 80% appear once; the ten largest clones hold 2% to 2.5%. With respect to this clone: Its antigen remains unidentified.

The J segment lost 2 bases and the V segment lost 0 bases, leaving 0 bases of the junction unmatched. This CDR3 is 14 amino acids long. Germline-derived CDR1 and CDR2 are SGHRS and YFSETQ. This sequence originates from a man aged 35 to 55 in good health and CMV-seronegative. The rearrangement uses TRBV5-1 and TRBJ2-7; TRBD1 matches 9 bases. The sequenced sample was PBMCs. The CDR3, as DNA: TGCGCCAGCAGCTTGGGGGACAGGGCCTACGAGCAGTACTTC. It yields the protein CASSLGDRAYEQYF.